Listed below are T cell receptor beta chains from one sample, sequenced in a study of T-cell reconstitution after alpha-beta-depleted transplantation in children. In TCRdb, the PCR reads were re-called with MiXCR into one record per CDR3 protein. This table holds 120,000 to 150,000 distinct CDR3 sequences, 8.8% found once. This specimen was PBMCs, mostly from graft donor cells, taken 180 days after TCRalphabeta/CD19-depleted stem cell transplant. The source of these receptors is a female patient between 2 and 15 years old who had a stem cell transplant for congenital amegakaryocytic thrombocytopenia, so the T cells may come from the graft donor. Both conserved end residues are part of each CDR3. D genes are given only for firm matches. The size of a clone is reported for some rows only, either as once, few or many, or as a class for expanded clones.

TRBJ2-4 few - TRBV20-1 CSVTYKLAKNIQYF TGCAGCGTCACATATAAGCTAGCCAAAAACATTCAGTACTTC
TRBJ2-3 many TRBD1 TRBV7-2 CASSPTGQAPGTDTQYF TGTGCCAGCAGCCCTACCGGACAGGCCCCTGGCACAGATACGCAGTATTTT
TRBJ2-7 many TRBD1 TRBV9 CASSVDRGYEQYF TGTGCCAGCAGCGTTGACAGGGGATACGAGCAGTACTTC
TRBJ2-3 many TRBD2 TRBV7-2 CASSTSPYSLAGAADTQYF TGTGCCAGCAGCACGAGCCCCTATTCCTTAGCGGGAGCAGCAGATACGCAGTATTTT
TRBJ2-7 few - TRBV20-1 CSALHPILSYEQYF TGCAGTGCCCTACACCCCATCCTCTCCTACGAGCAGTACTTC
TRBJ2-2 - - TRBV7-8 CASSPRPLNTGELFF TGTGCCAGCAGCCCCAGGCCTCTCAACACCGGGGAGCTGTTTTTT
TRBJ1-2 - - TRBV5-1 CASSLDAALPGYGLDTF TGCGCCAGCAGCTTGGATGCGGCACTCCCCGGCTATGGGTTGGATACCTTC
TRBJ1-6 many - TRBV5-1 CASSLAAQQGWNSPLHF TGCGCCAGCAGCTTGGCCGCACAACAGGGTTGGAATTCACCCCTCCACTTT
TRBJ2-2 few TRBD2 TRBV12-3/TRBV12-4 CASSLAGRGGTGELFF TGTGCCAGCAGTTTAGCGGGGCGGGGGGGCACCGGGGAGCTGTTTTTT
TRBJ2-4 many - TRBV5-1 CASSFLAAENIQYF TGCGCCAGCAGCTTTTTAGCGGCAGAAAACATTCAGTACTTC
TRBJ1-3 many TRBD1 TRBV20-1 CSAWGQGDYSGNTIYF TGCAGTGCTTGGGGACAGGGGGATTACTCTGGAAACACCATATATTTT
TRBJ2-1 - TRBD2 TRBV14 CASSQDRTSSYNEQFF TGTGCCAGCAGCCAAGACCGGACTAGCTCCTACAATGAGCAGTTCTTC
TRBJ2-7 many - TRBV20-1 CSAWDRYEQYF TGCAGTGCCTGGGACCGGTACGAGCAGTACTTC
TRBJ2-3 many - TRBV20-1 CSATWDLPTDTQYF TGCAGTGCTACCTGGGACTTACCCACAGATACGCAGTATTTT
TRBJ2-1 - TRBD2 TRBV28 CASRPASGGAGEQFF TGTGCCAGCAGACCAGCTAGCGGGGGAGCGGGGGAGCAGTTCTTC
TRBJ1-1 few - TRBV14 CASSQDLAGRANTEAFF TGTGCCAGCAGCCAAGATTTAGCGGGCAGGGCGAACACTGAAGCTTTCTTT
TRBJ1-1 few - TRBV25-1 CASSASSQARNTEAFF TGTGCCAGCAGTGCCAGCTCTCAGGCCCGAAACACTGAAGCTTTCTTT
TRBJ2-1 many - TRBV3-1 CASSQDGYNEQFF TGTGCCAGCAGCCAAGATGGCTACAATGAGCAGTTCTTC
TRBJ2-2 few TRBD2 TRBV7-9 CASSRNAGAGELFF TGTGCCAGCAGCAGAAATGCGGGGGCCGGGGAGCTGTTTTTT
TRBJ2-3 many - TRBV5-5 CASSLRQSNTDTQYF TGTGCCAGCAGCTTGAGGCAAAGCAACACAGATACGCAGTATTTT
TRBJ2-5 many TRBD2 TRBV29-1 CSVLLAGGLQETQYF TGCAGCGTTCTATTAGCGGGGGGTCTACAAGAGACCCAGTACTTC
TRBJ1-5 - - TRBV7-4 CASSRGGGFPAQHF TGTGCCAGCAGCCGGGGGGGGGGCTTCCCGGCCCAGCATTTT
TRBJ2-7 - - TRBV6-1 CASSGRAGSYEQYF TGTGCCAGCAGTGGGCGGGCGGGGTCCTACGAGCAGTACTTC
TRBJ2-5 many TRBD2 TRBV12-3/TRBV12-4 CASSLRATSGTQYF TGTGCCAGCAGTTTGCGAGCGACTAGCGGGACCCAGTACTTC
TRBJ1-1 - - TRBV27 CASRNSGYTEAFF TGTGCCAGCAGAAATTCGGGGTACACTGAAGCTTTCTTT
TRBJ2-3 many - TRBV5-4 CASSFSGATDTQYF TGTGCCAGCAGCTTCTCGGGGGCCACAGATACGCAGTATTTT
TRBJ1-6 few - TRBV20-1 CSAREPRDNSPLHF TGCAGTGCTAGAGAGCCCAGGGATAATTCACCCCTCCACTTT
TRBJ2-1 many TRBD2 TRBV5-1 CASSLSGDEQFF TGCGCCAGCAGTCTTAGCGGGGATGAGCAGTTCTTC
TRBJ2-5 - TRBD2 TRBV6-2/TRBV6-3 CASSYGVLADFQETQYF TGTGCCAGCAGTTACGGGGTACTAGCGGATTTCCAAGAGACCCAGTACTTC
TRBJ2-7 - - TRBV21-1 CASSNRGSAQKDRVYEQYF TGTGCCAGCAGCAACCGGGGAAGCGCGCAAAAGGACAGGGTCTACGAGCAGTACTTC
TRBJ2-5 many TRBD1 TRBV3-1 CASSLDRGETQYF TGTGCCAGCAGCCTGGACAGGGGTGAGACCCAGTACTTC
TRBJ1-5 - TRBD1 TRBV20-1 CSAFWDRDNQPQHF TGCAGTGCATTTTGGGACAGGGACAATCAGCCCCAGCATTTT
TRBJ2-3 many TRBD2 TRBV5-1 CASSLLAGGTDTQYF TGCGCCAGCAGCTTGCTAGCGGGGGGCACAGATACGCAGTATTTT
TRBJ2-3 many TRBD2 TRBV5-1 CASSLVASGKSTDTQYF TGCGCCAGCAGCTTGGTGGCTAGCGGAAAATCCACAGATACGCAGTATTTT
TRBJ1-5 - TRBD1 TRBV30 CAWGDRAFHQPQHF TGTGCCTGGGGGGACAGGGCGTTTCATCAGCCCCAGCATTTT
TRBJ2-1 many - TRBV5-1 CASSLIWTGYRSYNEQFF TGCGCCAGCAGCTTGATATGGACGGGTTACCGCTCCTACAATGAGCAGTTCTTC
TRBJ1-1 many TRBD1 TRBV18 CASSPQGGRNTEAFF TGTGCCAGCTCACCGCAGGGGGGGCGGAACACTGAAGCTTTCTTT
TRBJ2-7 many TRBD1 TRBV12-3/TRBV12-4 CASSFHGPGGWYEQYF TGTGCCAGCAGTTTCCACGGACCAGGGGGCTGGTACGAGCAGTACTTC
TRBJ2-2 many - TRBV5-4 CASSLGDTGELFF TGTGCCAGCAGCTTAGGAGACACCGGGGAGCTGTTTTTT
TRBJ1-2 - - TRBV2 CASGPGLPTVYGYTF TGTGCCAGCGGGCCGGGACTCCCTACGGTCTATGGCTACACCTTC
TRBJ2-2 many TRBD1 TRBV5-1 CASSRDRVNTGELFF TGCGCCAGCTCCCGGGACAGGGTGAACACCGGGGAGCTGTTTTTT
TRBJ2-7 many - TRBV10-3 CAISAGTSSYEQYF TGTGCCATCAGTGCTGGTACAAGCTCCTACGAGCAGTACTTC
TRBJ2-3 many - TRBV5-1 CASSRMRSSTDTQYF TGCGCCAGCAGTAGGATGCGGTCTAGCACAGATACGCAGTATTTT
TRBJ2-5 many - TRBV4-1 CASSTRGPGRETQYF TGCGCCAGCAGCACAAGGGGTCCGGGGAGGGAGACCCAGTACTTC
TRBJ2-2 few TRBD2 TRBV20-1 CSARVRLAGYTGELFF TGCAGTGCTAGAGTAAGACTAGCGGGGTACACCGGGGAGCTGTTTTTT
TRBJ2-5 many - TRBV20-1 CSAARDSQETQYF TGCAGTGCTGCCCGGGATTCCCAAGAGACCCAGTACTTC
TRBJ1-1 many - TRBV5-1 CASSPGGRGKNTEAFF TGCGCCAGCAGCCCCGGGGGGAGGGGGAAGAACACTGAAGCTTTCTTT
TRBJ2-7 few - TRBV7-8 CASSLALTGAKEQYF TGTGCCAGCAGCTTAGCGCTAACGGGGGCAAAGGAGCAGTACTTC
TRBJ2-2 many - TRBV28 CASKGHSLTGELFF TGTGCCAGCAAGGGACATAGTTTAACCGGGGAGCTGTTTTTT
TRBJ2-5 many - TRBV5-1 CASSLGQYQETQYF TGCGCCAGCAGCTTGGGACAGTACCAAGAGACCCAGTACTTC
TRBJ2-1 - TRBD2 TRBV5-1 CASSSGTSYYAADNEQFF TGCGCCAGCAGCTCCGGGACTAGCTATTATGCGGCGGACAATGAGCAGTTCTTC
TRBJ2-5 many - TRBV18 CASSPDIQETQYF TGTGCCAGCTCACCTGACATACAAGAGACCCAGTACTTC
TRBJ1-6 many - TRBV20-1 CSARQGQYNSPLHF TGCAGTGCGCGGCAAGGCCAGTATAATTCACCCCTCCACTTT